Listed below are T cell receptor beta chains from one sample, sequenced in a study of cytomegalovirus exposure and HLA in healthy donors. The method was immunoSEQ multiplex PCR; TCRdb's version includes in-frame clones alone and lacks a portion of them. Here the sample spans some 170,000 clones, 82% being singletons. Sequencing used PBMCs. The receptors were sampled from a girl aged 5 to 17 in good health and CMV-seropositive. CDR3s include the opening cysteine and the closing phenylalanine or tryptophan. D genes are given only for firm matches. Size values are once, few and many counts, or a class for expanded clones, and some rows have none.

V gene,clone size,D gene,J gene,CDR3 DNA,CDR3 protein
TRBV9,-,-,TRBJ1-4,TGTGCCAGCAGCCCCCGGGGATCACGCGATAATGAAAAACTGTTTTTT,CASSPRGSRDNEKLFF
TRBV18,-,TRBD2,TRBJ2-1,TGTGCCAGCTCACCGGCTAGCGGGAGAGACAATGAGCAGTTCTTC,CASSPASGRDNEQFF
TRBV11-2,few,-,TRBJ2-7,TGTGCCAGCAGCTTAGCGGGACAACTTTCCGGCGAGCAGTACTTC,CASSLAGQLSGEQYF
TRBV27,-,-,TRBJ1-2,TGTGCCAGCAGTTTAAAGGGGCGCAACTATGGCTACACCTTC,CASSLKGRNYGYTF
TRBV27,-,-,TRBJ2-3,TGTGCCAGCAGTTTGGGCGTTAGCACAGATACGCAGTATTTT,CASSLGVSTDTQYF
TRBV5-1,few,TRBD1,TRBJ1-2,TGCGCCAGCAGCTTCGGGACAGGGGGTGTTAGCTATGGCTACACCTTC,CASSFGTGGVSYGYTF
TRBV5-4,-,TRBD1,TRBJ1-1,TGTGCCAGCAGCTCTAGACAGGGGGCGGGGGGCACTGAAGCTTTCTTT,CASSSRQGAGGTEAFF
TRBV28,-,-,TRBJ2-1,TGTGCCAGCAGTCTCCTCAGGGGCAATGAGCAGTTCTTC,CASSLLRGNEQFF
TRBV28,-,TRBD1,TRBJ2-2,TGTGCCAGCGGATTGGGACAGGGAAACACCGGGGAGCTGTTTTTT,CASGLGQGNTGELFF
TRBV7-2,-,TRBD2,TRBJ2-7,TGTGCCAGCAGCTTCAGGACTAGCGGGAGTATTGAGCAGTACTTC,CASSFRTSGSIEQYF
TRBV6-4,few,-,TRBJ2-1,TGTGCCAGCAGTGACTTTGCAGCTGGAGCCTCCTACAATGAGCAGTTCTTC,CASSDFAAGASYNEQFF
TRBV2,few,-,TRBJ2-3,TGTGCCAGCAGTTACAATTACAACCAGGATACGCAGTATTTT,CASSYNYNQDTQYF
TRBV6-1,-,TRBD2,TRBJ2-1,TGTGCCAGCAGTGCCCCTAGCGGGGGCGCGGACAATGAGCAGTTCTTC,CASSAPSGGADNEQFF
TRBV7-3,-,-,TRBJ1-1,TGTGCCAGCAGCTCAACCCAGAACACTGAAGCTTTCTTT,CASSSTQNTEAFF
TRBV7-9,-,TRBD2,TRBJ2-7,TGTGCCAGCAGCTCGTCAGCGGGACTAGCGGGTTACGAGCAGTACTTC,CASSSSAGLAGYEQYF
TRBV29-1,few,-,TRBJ2-1,TGCAGCGTAAGAAAGGGGCTAGATGTGGGGAATGAGCAGTTCTTC,CSVRKGLDVGNEQFF
TRBV6-6,once,-,TRBJ1-3,TGTGCCAGCAGTTACTCAACAGGGATTTCTGGAAACACCATATATTTT,CASSYSTGISGNTIYF
TRBV19,few,TRBD2,TRBJ2-7,TGTGCCAGTAGTATAGGCCCTAGCGGGAGTTCCTACGAGCAGTACTTC,CASSIGPSGSSYEQYF
TRBV18,-,TRBD2,TRBJ2-7,TGTGCCAGCTCAGGAGGACTAGCGGGAGCCTACGAGCAGTACTTC,CASSGGLAGAYEQYF
TRBV6-6,once,TRBD1,TRBJ1-2,TGTGCCAGCAGTGCGGGACAGTACTATGGCTACACCTTC,CASSAGQYYGYTF
TRBV7-2,once,-,TRBJ1-5,TGTGCCAGCAGCATCTTGTCGGGTCAGCCCCAGCATTTT,CASSILSGQPQHF
TRBV9,-,TRBD1,TRBJ1-1,TGTGCCAGCAGCGTTCTGACAGGGGTCGCCACTGAAGCTTTCTTT,CASSVLTGVATEAFF
TRBV11-2,-,TRBD1,TRBJ2-3,TGTGCCAGCAGCCGAGGGGGGACAGGGGGCGCAGATACGCAGTATTTT,CASSRGGTGGADTQYF
TRBV13,-,TRBD2,TRBJ2-7,TGTGCCAGCAGCTCGAGAACTAGCGGGAGCTCCTACGAGCAGTACTTC,CASSSRTSGSSYEQYF
TRBV7-9,-,TRBD2,TRBJ2-3,TGTGCCAGCAGCTCCGCTCTAGCGGAGACGAATACGCAGTATTTT,CASSSALAETNTQYF
TRBV11-2,-,-,TRBJ2-7,TGTGCCAGCAGCTTGGTTGGAGGGAGCCACGAGCAGTACTTC,CASSLVGGSHEQYF
TRBV7-3,-,-,TRBJ2-7,TGTGCCAGCAGCCCAGACTATTCCTACGAGCAGTACTTC,CASSPDYSYEQYF
TRBV19,-,TRBD2,TRBJ2-1,TGTGCCAGTAGTACCCTAGCGGGAGCCATCTACAATGAGCAGTTCTTC,CASSTLAGAIYNEQFF
TRBV5-1,-,TRBD1,TRBJ1-2,TGCGCCAGCAGCTTGGGACAGGGGGCGAACTATGGCTACACCTTC,CASSLGQGANYGYTF
TRBV28,once,TRBD1,TRBJ2-1,TGTGCCAGCAGTTTGGGACAGGTCATTCTAAGCTCCTACAATGAGCAGTTCTTC,CASSLGQVILSSYNEQFF
TRBV19,once,TRBD1,TRBJ2-2,TGTGCCAGTAGTAGGGGCCAGGGACAGGGCGGGACCGGGGAGCTGTTTTTT,CASSRGQGQGGTGELFF
TRBV5-5,few,TRBD2,TRBJ2-5,TGTGCCAGCAGCATGGGACTAGCGGGGCAAGAGACCCAGTACTTC,CASSMGLAGQETQYF